These 2 T cell receptor beta chains originate from one sample sequenced in a study of CD8+CD57+ T cells in acquired aplastic anemia. Genomic DNA constituted the template upon which TCR beta VDJ and CDR3 profiling was performed. TCRdb independently ran MiXCR on the reads; one entry per CDR3 protein. Found here are 310,000 or so distinct CDR3 sequences, approximately 57% of them singletons; the top ten hold roughly 1.2%. Patients included in sequencing had previously demonstrated CD8+CD57+ cell expansion by flow cytometry. Sample: sorted CD4+, CD8+, or CD8+CD57+ T cells (not recorded which) from PBMCs. These receptor sequences come from a human donor with aplastic anemia.

This clonotype has a handful of counts. V and J are TRBV9 and TRBJ1-3; the D is unclear. The germline V gene has CDR1 SGDLS and CDR2 YYNGEE. The CDR3 extends over 17 amino acids. Trimming removed 0 bases at V and 0 bases at J, with 13 bases between. CDR3 nucleotides: TGTGCCAGCAGCGTAGCCCCTGACGCTAGCTCTGGAAACACCATATATTTT. It yields the protein CASSVAPDASSGNTIYF.

This clonotype turned up a few times. The chain links TRBV24-1 to TRBJ2-5; D remains unclear. Germline values: CDR1 KGHDR, CDR2 SFDVKD. This CDR3 contains 13 residues. With 3 bases removed from V and 3 bases from J, the gap between germline ends came to 7 bases. The CDR3 DNA reads as TGTGCCACCAGTGATAATCACAAAGAGACCCAGTACTTC. Protein sequence: CATSDNHKETQYF.